This paragraph covers one T cell receptor beta chain sequence. The CDR3 runs 13 residues. V lost 6 bases, J lost 3 bases, and 9 bases lay in between. Germline-derived CDR1 and CDR2 are LNHNV and YYDKDF (reference sequence). This sample is part of a study of shared clonotypes between healthy human individuals. Sequencing used immunoSEQ multiplex PCR; TCRdb keeps in-frame clones, though not all of them. The table has more than 2 million clones, over 85% seen once. CD45RO-negative CD8 cells positively selected for CCR7 made up the naive population, which excluded terminally differentiated effector memory CD45RA+ cells.

V and J are TRBV15 and TRBJ1-5; D might be TRBD1 (5 bases). Material for sequencing was naive CD8+ T cells from PBMCs. The clonotype was recovered from a man between 18 and 29 years old in good health. Some clones in this sample may be carry-over from other donors' samples. The CDR3 DNA reads TGTGCCACCAGGCTAGGGGACAATCAGCCCCAGCATTTT. As protein: CATRLGDNQPQHF.